A single sample is the source of the 16 T cell receptor beta chains below, sequenced in a study of chemoradiotherapy in HPV16-positive cancers. Sequencing used immunoSEQ multiplex PCR; TCRdb keeps in-frame clones, though not all of them. The sample lists a few thousand clones; 87% were seen once. The starting material was tumor tissue, obtained from a patient who underwent chemoradiotherapy. These receptors all stem from a human donor with HPV-associated anogenital cancer.

The J gene is TRBJ1-6, the V gene TRBV7-9, with 7 nucleotides matching TRBD1. Germline V CDR1 and CDR2: SEHNR, FQNEAQ (reference sequence). This CDR3 comprises 14 residues. Trimming cost V 1 base and J 13 bases; bases outside gene matches: 7. The chain's CDR3 is CASSLGDSVSPLHF. The CDR3 DNA follows: TGTGCCAGCAGCTTAGGGGACAGCGTCTCCCCCCTCCACTTT. The full variable domain, with the rest looked up from reference TRBV7-9 and TRBJ1-6, is DTGVSQNPRHKITKRGQNVTFRCDPISEHNRLYWYRQTLGQGPEFLTYFQNEAQLEKSRLLSDRFSAERPKGSFSTLEIQRTEQGDSAMYLCASSLGDSVSPLHFGNGTRLTVT.

The genes are TRBV6-5 and TRBJ1-5, with 7 bases matching TRBD1. The trim removed 5 bases at V and 4 bases at J, leaving 8 bases unmatched. The germline gives CDR1 MNHEY, CDR2 SVGAGI. The CDR3 contains 15 residues. CDR3 nucleotide sequence: TGTGCCAGCAGTCAAGAGACAGGGCGGAATCAGCCCCAGCATTTT. Amino acids: CASSQETGRNQPQHF.

This clone was seen once. V gene TRBV7-2 combines with J gene TRBJ1-2; D gene uncertain. Germline V gives CDR1 SGHTA, CDR2 FQGNSA. CDR3 size: 13 residues. V lost 4 bases and J 8 bases, leaving 14 bases between the germline ends. The CDR3 bases are TGTGCCAGCAGCTCCCCCTCTGAGGCGGGCTACACCTTC. It yields the protein CASSSPSEAGYTF.

This clone was detected a few times. The chain recombines TRBV18 with TRBJ1-6, with a tentative D call TRBD1 (5 bases). Germline V CDR1 and CDR2: KGHSH, LQKENI. Trimming removed 10 bases at V and 5 bases at J, with 9 bases between. CDR3 size: 12 residues. The CDR3 loop is CATQADNSPLHF. CDR3 sequence (DNA): TGTGCCACACAGGCAGATAATTCACCCCTCCACTTT.

The chain links TRBV18 to TRBJ1-4; the D is unclear. Germline assignment: CDR1 KGHSH and CDR2 LQKENI. V was clipped by 6 bases and J by 3 bases, with 2 bases between them. The CDR3 has 11 residues. Here the CDR3 reads CASSANEKLFF. In DNA, the CDR3 is TGTGCCAGCTCTGCTAATGAAAAACTGTTTTTT.

The chain joins TRBV7-2 to TRBJ1-6, with D perhaps TRBD1 (5 bases). The CDR3 runs 15 residues. Germline V CDR1 and CDR2: SGHTA, FQGNSA. V dropped 5 bases and J dropped 5 bases, with 13 bases sitting between them. In DNA form, the CDR3 reads TGTGCCAGCAGCCTTAACAGGATTCATAATTCACCCCTCCACTTT. As protein: CASSLNRIHNSPLHF.

The V and J genes are TRBV2 and TRBJ2-7; D is unresolved. The CDR3 extends over 12 amino acids. The V end was cut by 8 bases, the J end by 1 base, with 9 bases between. In germline, CDR1 is SNHLY, CDR2 FYNNEI. The CDR3 sequence: CASGNPSYEQYF. The CDR3 DNA sequence: TGTGCCAGCGGGAACCCTTCCTACGAGCAGTACTTC.

The rearrangement uses TRBV7-9 and TRBJ2-3; D may correspond to TRBD1 or TRBD2 (5 bases each). The CDR3 loop spans 15 amino acids. Trimming cost V 0 bases and J 5 bases, with 12 bases left between them. The V gene's germline CDR1 is SEHNR and CDR2 FQNEAQ (reference sequence). The chain's CDR3 is CASSLALGDGDTQYF. CDR3 nucleotides: TGTGCCAGCAGCTTAGCCCTGGGGGACGGAGATACGCAGTATTTT.

The V call is TRBV2, the J call TRBJ2-7, with 8 bases fitting TRBD1. The CDR3 contains 13 residues. Per germline, CDR1 SNHLY and CDR2 FYNNEI. Trimming took 7 bases from V and 4 from J; bases not matched to a gene: 6. DNA for the CDR3: TGTGCCAGCAAGAGGACAGGGTTGTACGAGCAGTACTTC. This encodes CASKRTGLYEQYF.

V is TRBV6-4 and J is TRBJ2-1; D uncertain. Germline CDR1 reads MRHNA; CDR2 reads SNTAGT. V gave up 4 bases and J gave up 0 bases, with 10 bases separating them. The CDR3 consists of 15 residues. The CDR3 protein is CASSVEESSYNEQFF. The CDR3 region has the DNA TGTGCCAGCAGTGTCGAAGAGAGCTCCTACAATGAGCAGTTCTTC.

The chain joins TRBV27 to TRBJ1-2; no clear D. The V end was cut by 3 bases, the J end by 4 bases, with 9 bases between. CDR1 is MNHEY and CDR2 is SMNVEV in the germline V gene (reference sequence). The CDR3 totals 13 residues. CDR3 region: CASSFGRGYGYTF. CDR3 DNA: TGTGCCAGCAGTTTTGGGCGCGGCTATGGCTACACCTTC.

The chain joins TRBV7-9 to TRBJ2-5, with TRBD2 matching 7 bases. Germline V gene lookup returns CDR1 SEHNR and CDR2 FQNEAQ (reference sequence). This CDR3 region has 14 residues. Trimming removed 5 bases from V and 4 bases from J; junction bases left unmatched: 7. The CDR3 nucleotides read TGTGCCAGCAGCCCGCGGACTAGGGGAGAGACCCAGTACTTC. Protein product: CASSPRTRGETQYF.

The V call is TRBV7-9, the J call TRBJ1-1, with D perhaps TRBD1 (6 bases). The CDR3 is made up of 14 amino acids. The germline V gene has CDR1 SEHNR and CDR2 FQNEAQ (reference sequence). V dropped 5 bases and J dropped 0 bases, with 10 bases sitting between them. For the CDR3, the DNA is TGTGCCAGCAGCCGGACAGTCATGAACACTGAAGCTTTCTTT. It codes for CASSRTVMNTEAFF.

The chain links TRBV7-3 to TRBJ2-4; TRBD2 might be the D (7 bases). Germline V lookup: CDR1 SGHTA, CDR2 FQGTGA. This CDR3 has 16 residues. V was clipped by 5 bases and J by 2 bases, with 16 bases between them. CDR3 in DNA: TGTGCCAGCAGCCAAGCTGGGGGGGCGTCCAAAAACATTCAGTACTTC. Protein sequence: CASSQAGGASKNIQYF.

The J gene is TRBJ1-2, the V gene TRBV4-3, with D uncertain. Looked up from germline, CDR1 is LGHNA and CDR2 is YSLEER. Trimming shortened V by 0 bases and J by 4 bases, and 12 bases separated the two germline ends. This CDR3 has 15 amino acids. The CDR3 DNA reads as TGCGCCAGCAGCCAAGATAGAACAGCGACCTATGGCTACACCTTC. Translating gives CASSQDRTATYGYTF.

This clone is termed large. The chain employs TRBV7-6 and TRBJ2-5, with D perhaps TRBD2 (5 bases). Trimming shortened V by 6 bases and J by 4 bases, and 12 bases separated the two germline ends. In germline, CDR1 is SGHVS, CDR2 FNYEAQ. The CDR3 covers 13 residues. The CDR3, as DNA: TGTGCCAGCAGTTTGAGCGGCCGAGAGACCCAGTACTTC. Residues: CASSLSGRETQYF.